Following are 29 T cell receptor beta chains from one sample sequenced in a study of blood T cells in healthy people across ages (dated by TCRdb to the mid-2010s). The library was produced with 5' RACE. Sequencing took place on an Illumina HiSeq 2500. A second about 7 to 12 cycle PCR used a sample-barcoded 5' primer and a J-beta primer mix. TCRdb handled the public reads itself, with Q25 trimming in fastp and clone calling in MiXCR, and kept productive beta chains. Each entry is one CDR3 protein sequence, shown with its most common DNA and genes. The sample data list 950,000 to 1,200,000 distinct CDR3 sequences, and around two fifths of these were observed just once. Around 13% of the sample comes from the top ten. The sequencing input was blood. Receptors were obtained from a man aged 18-30 years in good health.

The chain uses TRBV10-3 and TRBJ1-1; 9 bases fit TRBD1. CDR1 ENHRY and CDR2 SYGVKD come from the germline V gene. The CDR3 extends over 14 amino acids. The junction had 4 bases not matched to a gene; V was cut back by 5 bases and J by 3 bases. The CDR3 DNA sequence: TGTGCCATCAGTACGGGACAGGGCGACACTGAAGCTTTCTTT. Its protein is CAISTGQGDTEAFF.

Regarding this clonotype: This sequence may be a read error, since a much larger clone differs from it by one base. V and J are TRBV7-6 and TRBJ2-3; D gene uncertain. The CDR3 runs 14 residues. The germline CDR1 and CDR2 sequences are SGHVS and FNYEAQ. V was pared by 5 bases and J by 3 bases, with 12 bases between. Here the CDR3 reads CASSVGQATDTQYF. The DNA of the CDR3 is TGTGCCAGCAGCGTAGGTCAGGCAACAGATACGCAGTATTTT.

The J gene is TRBJ1-2, the V gene TRBV4-3; 7 bases line up with TRBD1. Germline V gives CDR1 LGHNA, CDR2 YSLEER. The CDR3 consists of 14 residues. Trimming removed 3 bases from V and 6 bases from J; junction bases left unmatched: 7. CDR3: CASSQRDSLNGYTF. The CDR3 nucleotides read TGCGCCAGCAGCCAGAGGGACAGTTTAAATGGCTACACCTTC.

This clonotype was counted a few times. The genes are TRBV12-3 or TRBV12-4 and TRBJ2-7; TRBD2 matches at 11 bases. CDR3 length: 14 amino acids. The V segment lost 5 bases and the J segment 5 bases; nucleotides outside the gene matches: 5. This CDR3 reads CASSLSGGAHEQYF. CDR3 sequence (DNA): TGTGCCAGCAGTCTTAGCGGGGGGGCACACGAGCAGTACTTC.

This clonotype occurred a few times. The chain uses TRBV4-3 and TRBJ2-1; the D call may be TRBD1 or TRBD2 (6 bases each). The CDR3 is made up of 16 amino acids. Trimming took off 1 base at V and 2 bases at J, with 12 bases between the two ends. From germline, CDR1 is LGHNA and CDR2 YSLEER. CDR3 nucleotide sequence: TGCGCCAGCAGCCAAGGTACGGGGGCTACCTACAATGAGCAGTTCTTC. This encodes CASSQGTGATYNEQFF.

This clonotype was observed a handful of times. J is TRBJ2-7 and V is TRBV5-1; D gene ambiguous. The CDR3 runs 14 residues. Trimming stripped 4 bases from V and 0 bases from J, with 11 bases between. The germline V gene encodes CDR1 SGHRS and CDR2 YFSETQ. Written as DNA, the CDR3 is TGCGCCAGCAGCGGAACGACGAGCTCCTACGAGCAGTACTTC. Translating it yields CASSGTTSSYEQYF.

Note on this clonotype: One end of the junction is discordant with germline, which a read error may explain. The rearrangement joins TRBV6-1 to TRBJ2-7; 9 nucleotides agree with TRBD1. This CDR3 is built from 14 residues. Germline values: CDR1 MNHNS, CDR2 SASEGT. CDR3 sequence reads: CVSSVGTGLNEQYF. The CDR3 bases are TGTGTCAGCAGTGTAGGGACAGGGTTAAACGAGCAGTACTTC.

This clonotype appeared a single time. V gene TRBV7-6 combines with J gene TRBJ1-1; D gene unclear. The CDR3 extends over 15 amino acids. Trimming stripped 4 bases from V and 3 bases from J, with 15 bases between. Germline-derived CDR1 and CDR2 are SGHVS and FNYEAQ. CDR3 protein: CASSSLRVGYTEAFF. The CDR3 DNA follows: TGTGCCAGCAGCTCCCTTCGGGTCGGGTACACTGAAGCTTTCTTT.

The chain has TRBV7-2 and TRBJ2-1; TRBD1 agrees at 7 bases. CDR1 and CDR2 (germline): SGHTA, FQGNSA. Trimming at V came to 5 bases and at J to 10 bases, leaving 5 bases not matched to a gene. The CDR3 has 12 amino acids. This CDR3 reads CASSASTGEQFF. The CDR3 nucleotides are TGTGCCAGCAGCGCCTCGACAGGGGAGCAGTTCTTC.

This clonotype showed up just a few times. The chain has TRBV27 and TRBJ2-3; no definite D call. Germline V gene data show CDR1 as MNHEY and CDR2 as SMNVEV (reference sequence). The CDR3 covers 15 residues. V lost 3 bases and J lost 0, with 10 bases in between. The DNA of the CDR3 is TGTGCCAGCAGTTTCAAAGGCCGAAGCACAGATACGCAGTATTTT. This encodes CASSFKGRSTDTQYF.

The V gene is TRBV4-2, the J gene TRBJ1-2; the D is unclear. Trimming pared 0 bases from V and 0 bases from J, leaving 11 bases between. This CDR3 has 16 residues. Germline V gives CDR1 LGHNA, CDR2 YNFKEQ. The CDR3 nucleotides are TGTGCCAGCAGCCAAGATCCGGGCTTAGCTAACTATGGCTACACCTTC. Protein sequence: CASSQDPGLANYGYTF.

The rearrangement links TRBV29-1 to TRBJ2-5, with TRBD2 as a possible D gene (7 bases). The J call may be faulty, since TRBJ2-7 better matches the DNA end. From germline, CDR1 is SQVTM and CDR2 ANQGSEA. The CDR3 is made up of 15 amino acids. CDR3: CSVEDSERGGYEQYF. As DNA, the CDR3 is TGCAGCGTTGAAGACAGTGAGAGGGGGGGTTACGAGCAGTACTTC.

This clonotype was detected only a few times. The chain recombines TRBV20-1 with TRBJ1-1, with 9 positions matching TRBD1. The CDR3 spans 13 residues. Germline-derived CDR1 and CDR2 are DFQATT and SNEGSKA (reference sequence). Losses at the gene ends were 5 bases for V and 1 base for J; bases not matched to a gene: 2. The CDR3 loop reads CSARQGGNTEAFF. The CDR3, as DNA: TGCAGTGCTCGACAGGGGGGGAACACTGAAGCTTTCTTT.

The chain recombines TRBV12-3 or TRBV12-4 with TRBJ1-1; D gene ambiguous. Trimming left V 4 bases short and J 1 base short, with 13 bases between. The CDR3 covers 15 residues. CDR3 coding DNA: TGTGCCAGCAGTTCCCCGGAGGCCCGGAACACTGAAGCTTTCTTT. It encodes CASSSPEARNTEAFF.

This chain links TRBV12-3 or TRBV12-4 with TRBJ1-4; TRBD1 agrees at 7 bases. The CDR3 is 15 amino acids. With 6 bases clipped from V and 8 bases from J, the junction kept 12 bases outside the gene matches. CDR3 DNA sequence: TGTGCCAGCAGATGGGAGGGGGCAGGGGGAGAAAAACTGTTTTTT. It yields the protein CASRWEGAGGEKLFF.

The sample holds one count of this clonotype. The DNA is omitted, as the CDR3 cannot be located on it reliably, and the CDR3 follows TCRdb's listing. The chain recombines TRBV6-7 with TRBJ2-1; the D call in the table, TRBD1, was not verified against the DNA. TRBV6-7 is an open reading frame, and its role is uncertain. The CDR3 totals 16 residues, both ends included. The CDR3: CASSSSRQGSYNEQFF.

This CDR3 reads CSAGRSGATGELFF. CDR3 coding DNA: TGCAGTGCTGGGCGGAGCGGGGCGACCGGGGAGCTGTTTTTT. V and J are TRBV20-1 and TRBJ2-2; 7 bases map to TRBD2. Losses at the gene ends were 5 bases for V and 5 bases for J; bases not matched to a gene: 8. Germline CDR1 is DFQATT and CDR2 is SNEGSKA (reference sequence). The CDR3 runs 14 residues.

V usage is TRBV27 and J usage is TRBJ2-1; 9 bases are shared with TRBD1. V was clipped by 2 bases and J by 4 bases; unmatched bases: 6. This CDR3 is built from 16 residues. Germline V gives CDR1 MNHEY, CDR2 SMNVEV (reference sequence). The CDR3 protein is CASSLGGTGQYNEQFF. CDR3 nucleotides: TGTGCCAGCAGTTTAGGGGGGACAGGGCAATACAATGAGCAGTTCTTC.

The V call is TRBV7-9, the J call TRBJ1-2; D is unresolved. V lost 5 bases to trimming and J lost 8 bases, with 15 bases between them. The germline gives CDR1 SEHNR, CDR2 FQNEAQ (reference sequence). CDR3 length equals 13 residues. The CDR3 is CASSPVGFGGYTF. The CDR3 coding sequence is TGTGCCAGCAGCCCTGTTGGCTTTGGGGGCTACACCTTC.

The chain combines TRBV9 with TRBJ2-7, with D unresolved. V lost 4 bases and J 3 bases, leaving 20 bases between the germline ends. The CDR3 sequence is 16 residues long. Germline V gene lookup returns CDR1 SGDLS and CDR2 YYNGEE. CDR3 loop: CASSPSAQQQYYEQYF. In DNA, the CDR3 is TGTGCCAGCAGCCCTTCGGCCCAACAACAATACTACGAGCAGTACTTC.

The V and J genes are TRBV6-6 and TRBJ2-3, with no clear D. The CDR3 spans 15 residues. V was trimmed by 0 bases and J by 3 bases, leaving 10 bases between them. CDR1 and CDR2 (germline): MNHNY, SVGAGI (reference sequence). This chain's CDR3 is CASSYSAGLTDTQYF. The CDR3 nucleotides read TGTGCCAGCAGTTACTCTGCCGGGTTAACAGATACGCAGTATTTT.

This clonotype was recorded many times. The chain carries TRBV7-2 and TRBJ2-3; no firm D call. V was pared by 6 bases and J by 0 bases, with 7 bases between. Germline assignment: CDR1 SGHTA and CDR2 FQGNSA. The CDR3 has 13 residues. The CDR3 region has the DNA TGTGCCAGCAGACCTCCCAGCACAGATACGCAGTATTTT. It yields the protein CASRPPSTDTQYF.

The J gene is TRBJ2-2, the V gene TRBV6-2 or TRBV6-3; D is uncertain. The V gene lost 4 bases and the J gene lost 1 base, with 10 bases spanning the gap. Germline V gene sequence: CDR1 MNHEY, CDR2 SVGEGT. The length of the CDR3 is 15 residues. The CDR3 protein is CASSSRPRNTGELFF. DNA for the CDR3: TGTGCCAGCAGTTCTCGGCCAAGGAACACCGGGGAGCTGTTTTTT.

V and J are TRBV7-3 and TRBJ2-2; 8 positions match TRBD1. CDR1 and CDR2 from the germline V gene are SGHTA and FQGTGA. The CDR3 contains 16 residues. V lost 5 bases, J lost 1 base, and 6 bases stayed unmatched. The CDR3 DNA reads TGTGCCAGCAGCGCTCAGGGGGCGCTGAACACCGGGGAGCTGTTTTTT. Translated, it gives CASSAQGALNTGELFF.

The CDR3 sequence: CAISEYQGQGTSSQPQHF. The CDR3, as DNA: TGTGCCATCAGTGAGTATCAGGGACAGGGGACATCGAGTCAGCCCCAGCATTTT. This chain links TRBV10-3 with TRBJ1-5; 10 bases agree with TRBD1. Germline V gives CDR1 ENHRY, CDR2 SYGVKD. This CDR3 comprises 18 residues. V trimming: 1 base; J trimming: 6 bases; junction bases outside the gene matches: 12.

This clonotype has just a few counts. This chain uses TRBV11-2 with TRBJ2-1; D perhaps matches TRBD2 (6 bases). This CDR3 spans 12 amino acids. Germline assignment: CDR1 SGHAT and CDR2 FQNNGV. V was trimmed by 5 bases and J by 10 bases, leaving 12 bases between them. In nucleotides, the CDR3 is TGTGCCAGCAGCCCAAATGCGGGGGAGCAGTTCTTC. Amino acids: CASSPNAGEQFF.

Turning to this clonotype: Mismatch with germline at one junction end may stem from a read error. The V and J genes are TRBV5-1 and TRBJ2-3; D not certain. This CDR3 is 14 amino acids long. The germline CDR1 and CDR2 sequences are SGHRS and YFSETQ. This chain's CDR3 is CASGNIRGADTRYF. The DNA for the CDR3 is TGCGCCAGCGGAAACATCCGCGGAGCAGATACGCGGTATTTT.

This clonotype showed up just a few times. This sequence joins TRBV27 and TRBJ1-2; 8 nucleotides align to TRBD1. CDR3 length equals 14 residues. Germline assignment: CDR1 MNHEY and CDR2 SMNVEV (reference sequence). J lost 8 bases, V lost 3 bases, and 8 bases had no gene match. The DNA for the CDR3 is TGTGCCAGCAGTTTCGAGCAGGGGGCGCGGGGCTACACCTTC. It encodes CASSFEQGARGYTF.

The chain links TRBV4-2 to TRBJ1-4; D is ambiguous. Trimming removed 0 bases from V and 5 bases from J, with 7 bases in between. The germline V gene encodes CDR1 LGHNA and CDR2 YNFKEQ. CDR3 length equals 14 residues. The CDR3 spells CASSQDGRNEKLFF. CDR3 DNA: TGTGCCAGCAGCCAAGATGGACGGAATGAAAAACTGTTTTTT.